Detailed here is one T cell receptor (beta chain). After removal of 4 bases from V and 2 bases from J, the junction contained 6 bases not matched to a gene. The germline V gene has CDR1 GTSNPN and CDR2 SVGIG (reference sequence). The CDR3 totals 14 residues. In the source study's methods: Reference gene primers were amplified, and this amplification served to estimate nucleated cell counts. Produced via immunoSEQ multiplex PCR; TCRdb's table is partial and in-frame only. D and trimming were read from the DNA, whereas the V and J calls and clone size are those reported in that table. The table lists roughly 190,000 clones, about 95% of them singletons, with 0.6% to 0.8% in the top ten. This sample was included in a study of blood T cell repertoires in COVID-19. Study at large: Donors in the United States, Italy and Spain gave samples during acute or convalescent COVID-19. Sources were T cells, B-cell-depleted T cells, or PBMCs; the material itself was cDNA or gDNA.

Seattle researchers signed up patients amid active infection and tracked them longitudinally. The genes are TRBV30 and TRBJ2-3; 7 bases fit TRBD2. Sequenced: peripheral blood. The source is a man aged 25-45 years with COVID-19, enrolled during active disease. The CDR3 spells CAWKKGLSTDTQYF. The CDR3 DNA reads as TGTGCCTGGAAGAAGGGACTATCCACAGATACGCAGTATTTT.